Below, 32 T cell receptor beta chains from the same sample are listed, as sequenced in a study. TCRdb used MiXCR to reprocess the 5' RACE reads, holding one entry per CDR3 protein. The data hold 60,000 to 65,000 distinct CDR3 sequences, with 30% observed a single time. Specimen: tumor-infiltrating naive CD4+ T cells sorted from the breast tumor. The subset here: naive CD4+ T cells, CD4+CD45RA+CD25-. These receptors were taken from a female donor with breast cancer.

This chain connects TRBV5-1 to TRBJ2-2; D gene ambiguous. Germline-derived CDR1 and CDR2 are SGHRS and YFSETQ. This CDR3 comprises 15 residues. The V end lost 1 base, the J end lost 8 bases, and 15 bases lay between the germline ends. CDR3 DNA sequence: TGCGCCAGCAGCTTGCGCCGCCAGGTTGCAGGGGAGCTGTTTTTT. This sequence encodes CASSLRRQVAGELFF.

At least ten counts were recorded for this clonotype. The DNA of the CDR3 is TGTGCCAGCAGCTCCGACGGGAGCTCCTACAATGAGCAGTTCTTC. This encodes CASSSDGSSYNEQFF. V usage is TRBV7-9 and J usage is TRBJ2-1, with D possibly matching TRBD2 (6 bases). This CDR3 region has 15 residues. Trimming removed 4 bases from V and 0 bases from J, with 10 bases in between. Germline loops: CDR1 SEHNR, CDR2 FQNEAQ (reference sequence).

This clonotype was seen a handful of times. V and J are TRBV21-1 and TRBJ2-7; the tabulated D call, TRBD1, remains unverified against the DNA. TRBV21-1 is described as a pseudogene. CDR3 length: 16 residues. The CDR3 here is CASSKEVRGLGYEQYF. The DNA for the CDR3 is TGTGCCAGCAGCAAAGAGGTCAGGGGATTAGGCTACGAGCAGTACTTC.

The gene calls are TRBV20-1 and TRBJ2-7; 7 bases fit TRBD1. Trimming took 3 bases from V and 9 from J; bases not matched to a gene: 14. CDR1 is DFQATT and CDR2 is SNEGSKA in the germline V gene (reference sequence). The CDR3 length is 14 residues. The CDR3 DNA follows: TGCAGTGCTAGGAGTGGCATAGGGGGCTTCGGGCAGTACTTC. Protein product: CSARSGIGGFGQYF.

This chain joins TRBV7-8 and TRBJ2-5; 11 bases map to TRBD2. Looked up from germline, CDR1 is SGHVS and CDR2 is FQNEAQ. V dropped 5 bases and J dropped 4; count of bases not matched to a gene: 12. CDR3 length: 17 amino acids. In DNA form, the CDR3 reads TGTGCCAGCAGCGCCTTGGGGACTAGCGGAGGAGGAGAGACCCAGTACTTC. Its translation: CASSALGTSGGGETQYF. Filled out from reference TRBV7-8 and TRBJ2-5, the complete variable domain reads GAGVSQSPRYKVAKRGQDVALRCDPISGHVSLFWYQQALGQGPEFLTYFQNEAQLDKSGLPSDRFFAERPEGSVSTLKIQRTQQEDSAVYLCASSALGTSGGGETQYFGPGTRLLVL.

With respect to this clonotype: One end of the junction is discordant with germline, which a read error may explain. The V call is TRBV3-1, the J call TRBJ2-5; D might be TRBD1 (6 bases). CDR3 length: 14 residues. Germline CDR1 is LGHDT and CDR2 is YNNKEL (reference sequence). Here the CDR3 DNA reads TGTGCCAGCAGCCAAGCCCAGGGGCAAGAGACCCAGTGCTTC. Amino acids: CASSQAQGQETQCF.

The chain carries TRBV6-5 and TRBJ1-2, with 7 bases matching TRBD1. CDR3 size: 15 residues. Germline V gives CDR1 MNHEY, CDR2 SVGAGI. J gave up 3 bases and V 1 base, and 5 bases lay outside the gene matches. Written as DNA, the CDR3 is TGTGCCAGCAGTTACTACAGACAGGGCGACTATGGCTACACCTTC. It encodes CASSYYRQGDYGYTF.

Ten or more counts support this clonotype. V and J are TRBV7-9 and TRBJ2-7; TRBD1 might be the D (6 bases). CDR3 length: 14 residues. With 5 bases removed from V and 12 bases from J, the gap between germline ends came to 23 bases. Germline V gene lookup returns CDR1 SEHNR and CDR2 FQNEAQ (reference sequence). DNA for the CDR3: TGTGCCAGCAGCCTCCCCCGGGACACACTAAAACCGTACTTC. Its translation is CASSLPRDTLKPYF.

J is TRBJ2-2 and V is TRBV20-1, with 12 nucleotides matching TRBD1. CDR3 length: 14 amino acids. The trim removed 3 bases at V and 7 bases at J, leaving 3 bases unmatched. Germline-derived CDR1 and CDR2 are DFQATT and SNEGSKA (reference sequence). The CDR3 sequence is CSARGQGAGGELFF. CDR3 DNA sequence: TGCAGTGCTAGGGGACAGGGGGCCGGCGGGGAGCTGTTTTTT.

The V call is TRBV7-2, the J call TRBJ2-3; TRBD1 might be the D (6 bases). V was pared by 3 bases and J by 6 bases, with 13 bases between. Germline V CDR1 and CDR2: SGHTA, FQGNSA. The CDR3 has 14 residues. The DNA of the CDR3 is TGTGCCAGCAGCTTCAACCCAGGGGCCGATACGCAGTATTTT. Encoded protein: CASSFNPGADTQYF.

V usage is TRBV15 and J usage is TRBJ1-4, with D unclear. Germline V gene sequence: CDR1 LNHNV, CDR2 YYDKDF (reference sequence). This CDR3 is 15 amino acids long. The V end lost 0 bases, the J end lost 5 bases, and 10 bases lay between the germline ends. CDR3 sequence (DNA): TGTGCCACCAGCAGAGAAGTAGGGCCCAATGAAAAACTGTTTTTT. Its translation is CATSREVGPNEKLFF.

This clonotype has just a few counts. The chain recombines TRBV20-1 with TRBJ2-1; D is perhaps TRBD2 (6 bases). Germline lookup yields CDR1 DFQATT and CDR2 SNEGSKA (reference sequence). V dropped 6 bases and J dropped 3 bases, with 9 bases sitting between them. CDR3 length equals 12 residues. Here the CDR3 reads CSATTSYNEQFF. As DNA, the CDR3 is TGCAGTGCAACGACTAGCTACAATGAGCAGTTCTTC.

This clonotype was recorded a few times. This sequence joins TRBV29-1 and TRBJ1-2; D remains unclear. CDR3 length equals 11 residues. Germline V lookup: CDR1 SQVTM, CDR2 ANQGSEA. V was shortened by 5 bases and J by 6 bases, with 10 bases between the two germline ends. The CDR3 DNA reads TGCAGCGTTCAGGTTGTGGATGGCTACACCTTC. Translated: CSVQVVDGYTF.

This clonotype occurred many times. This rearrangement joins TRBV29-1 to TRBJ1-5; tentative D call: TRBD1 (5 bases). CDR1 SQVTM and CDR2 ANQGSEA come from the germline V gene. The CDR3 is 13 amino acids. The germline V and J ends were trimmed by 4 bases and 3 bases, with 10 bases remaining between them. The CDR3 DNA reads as TGCAGCGTTGCCAGGGAAATCAATCAGCCCCAGCATTTT. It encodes CSVAREINQPQHF. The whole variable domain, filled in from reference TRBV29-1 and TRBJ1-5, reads SAVISQKPSRDICQRGTSLTIQCQVDSQVTMMFWYRQQPGQSLTLIATANQGSEATYESGFVIDKFPISRPNLTFSTLTVSNMSPEDSSIYLCSVAREINQPQHFGDGTRLSIL.

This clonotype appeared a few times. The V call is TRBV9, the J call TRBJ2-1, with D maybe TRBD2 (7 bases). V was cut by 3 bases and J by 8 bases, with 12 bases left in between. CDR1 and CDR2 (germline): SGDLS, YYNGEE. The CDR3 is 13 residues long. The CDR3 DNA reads TGTGCCAGCAGCGCGAGGGGGGGCGATGAGCAGTTCTTC. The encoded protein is CASSARGGDEQFF.

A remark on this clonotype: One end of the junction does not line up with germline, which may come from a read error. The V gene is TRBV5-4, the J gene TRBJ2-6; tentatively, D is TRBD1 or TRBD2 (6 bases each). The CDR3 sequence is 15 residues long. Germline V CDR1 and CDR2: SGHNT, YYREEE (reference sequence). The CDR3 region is CASRPSQSGASVLTF. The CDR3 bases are TGTGCCAGCAGACCCAGCCAGTCGGGGGCCAGCGTCCTGACTTTC. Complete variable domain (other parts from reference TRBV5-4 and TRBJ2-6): ETGVTQSPTHLIKTRGQQVTLRCSSQSGHNTVSWYQQALGQGPQFIFQYYREEENGRGNFPPRFSGLQFPNYSSELNVNALELDDSALYLCASRPSQSGASVLTFGAGSRLTVL.

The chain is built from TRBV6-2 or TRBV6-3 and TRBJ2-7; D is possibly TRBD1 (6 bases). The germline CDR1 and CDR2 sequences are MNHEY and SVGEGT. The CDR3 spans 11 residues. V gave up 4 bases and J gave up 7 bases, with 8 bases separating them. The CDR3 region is CASSSGVEQYF. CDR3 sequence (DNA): TGTGCCAGCAGTTCAGGGGTTGAGCAGTACTTC.

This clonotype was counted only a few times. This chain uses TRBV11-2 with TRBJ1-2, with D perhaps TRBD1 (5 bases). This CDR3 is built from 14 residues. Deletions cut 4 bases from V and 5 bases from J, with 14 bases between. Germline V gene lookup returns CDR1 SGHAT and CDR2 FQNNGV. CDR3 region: CASSSPRDSYGYTF. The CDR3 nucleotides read TGTGCCAGCAGCTCCCCCAGGGATTCGTATGGCTACACCTTC.

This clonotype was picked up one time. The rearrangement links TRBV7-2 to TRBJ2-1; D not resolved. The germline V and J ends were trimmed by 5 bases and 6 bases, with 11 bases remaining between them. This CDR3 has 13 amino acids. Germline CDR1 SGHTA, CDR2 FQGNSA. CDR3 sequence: CASSPGRANEQFF. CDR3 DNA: TGTGCCAGCAGCCCAGGTCGGGCCAATGAGCAGTTCTTC.

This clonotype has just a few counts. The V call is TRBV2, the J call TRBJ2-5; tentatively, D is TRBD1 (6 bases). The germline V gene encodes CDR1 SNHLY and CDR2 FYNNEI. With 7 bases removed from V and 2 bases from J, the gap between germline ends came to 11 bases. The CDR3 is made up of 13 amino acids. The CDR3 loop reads CASTADRQETQYF. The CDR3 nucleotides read TGTGCCAGCACTGCCGACAGGCAAGAGACCCAGTACTTC.

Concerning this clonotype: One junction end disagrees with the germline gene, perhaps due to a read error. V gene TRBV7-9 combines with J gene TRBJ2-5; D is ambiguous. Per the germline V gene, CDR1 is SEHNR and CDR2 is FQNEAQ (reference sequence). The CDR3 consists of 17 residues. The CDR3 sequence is CANSFILRDQRRETQYF. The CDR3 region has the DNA TGTGCCAACAGCTTCATCTTACGTGACCAGCGAAGAGAGACCCAGTACTTC.

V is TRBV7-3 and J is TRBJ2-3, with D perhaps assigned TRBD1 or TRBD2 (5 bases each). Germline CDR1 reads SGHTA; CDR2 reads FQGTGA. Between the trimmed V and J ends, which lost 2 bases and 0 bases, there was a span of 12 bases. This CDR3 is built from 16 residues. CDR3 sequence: CASSLRGGSSTDTQYF. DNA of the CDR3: TGTGCCAGCAGCTTACGGGGCGGGTCGAGCACAGATACGCAGTATTTT.

The CDR3 protein is CASSLSLGEQFF. The DNA of the CDR3 is TGTGCCAGCAGCTTAAGTTTGGGGGAGCAGTTCTTC. The chain has TRBV7-3 and TRBJ2-1; D not resolved. Germline V CDR1 and CDR2: SGHTA, FQGTGA. Trimming shortened V by 1 base and J by 10 bases, and 8 bases separated the two germline ends. The CDR3 sequence is 12 residues long.

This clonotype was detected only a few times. This CDR3 reads CAVNIQGAGEQFF. The CDR3 DNA sequence: TGTGCCGTTAATATACAGGGGGCAGGTGAGCAGTTCTTC. The chain uses TRBV7-2 and TRBJ2-1, with TRBD1 identical over 9 bases. This CDR3 comprises 13 residues. Germline CDR1 reads SGHTA; CDR2 reads FQGNSA. V dropped 11 bases and J dropped 9; count of bases not matched to a gene: 11.

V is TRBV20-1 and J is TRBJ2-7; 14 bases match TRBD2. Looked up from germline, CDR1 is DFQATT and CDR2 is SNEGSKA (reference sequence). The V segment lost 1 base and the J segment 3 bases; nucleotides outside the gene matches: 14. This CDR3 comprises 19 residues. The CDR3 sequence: CSARGPQGTSGRPVYEQYF. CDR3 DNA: TGCAGTGCTAGAGGGCCTCAGGGGACTAGCGGGAGACCGGTCTACGAGCAGTACTTC.

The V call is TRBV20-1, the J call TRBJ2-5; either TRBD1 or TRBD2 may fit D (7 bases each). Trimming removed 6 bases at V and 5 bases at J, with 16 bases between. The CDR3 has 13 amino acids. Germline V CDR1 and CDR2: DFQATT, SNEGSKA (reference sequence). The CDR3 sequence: CSAPTGEGETQYF. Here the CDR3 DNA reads TGCAGTGCCCCCACAGGGGAGGGGGAGACCCAGTACTTC.

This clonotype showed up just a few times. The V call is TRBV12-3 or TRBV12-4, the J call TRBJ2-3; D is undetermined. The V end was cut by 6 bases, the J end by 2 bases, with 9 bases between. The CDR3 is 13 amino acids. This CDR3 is CASSLDATDTQYF. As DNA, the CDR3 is TGTGCCAGCAGCCTCGACGCCACAGATACGCAGTATTTT.

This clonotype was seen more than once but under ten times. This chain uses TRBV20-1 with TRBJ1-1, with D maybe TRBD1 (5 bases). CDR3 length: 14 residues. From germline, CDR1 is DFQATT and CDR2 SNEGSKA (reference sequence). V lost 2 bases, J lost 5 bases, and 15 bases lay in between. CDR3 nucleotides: TGCAGTGCTAGACCCGGGACGCCGGGGACTGAAGCTTTCTTT. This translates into CSARPGTPGTEAFF.

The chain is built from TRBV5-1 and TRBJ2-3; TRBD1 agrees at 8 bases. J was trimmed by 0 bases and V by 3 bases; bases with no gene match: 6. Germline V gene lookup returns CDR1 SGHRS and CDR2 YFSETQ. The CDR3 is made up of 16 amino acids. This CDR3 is CASSSPGGRSTDTQYF. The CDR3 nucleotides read TGCGCCAGCAGCTCGCCAGGGGGCAGGAGCACAGATACGCAGTATTTT.

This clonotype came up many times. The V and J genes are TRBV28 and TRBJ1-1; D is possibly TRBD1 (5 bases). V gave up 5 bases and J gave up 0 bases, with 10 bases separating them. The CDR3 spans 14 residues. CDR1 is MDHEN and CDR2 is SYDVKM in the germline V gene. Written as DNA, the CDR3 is TGTGCCAGCAGTGCCTTGGGGGTGAACACTGAAGCTTTCTTT. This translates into CASSALGVNTEAFF.

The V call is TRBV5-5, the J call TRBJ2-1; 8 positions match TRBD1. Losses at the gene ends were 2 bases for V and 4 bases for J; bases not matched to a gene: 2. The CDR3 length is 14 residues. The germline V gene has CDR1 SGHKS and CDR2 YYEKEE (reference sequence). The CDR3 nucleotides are TGTGCCAGCAGCTTAGGACAGGGTTACAATGAGCAGTTCTTC. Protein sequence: CASSLGQGYNEQFF.

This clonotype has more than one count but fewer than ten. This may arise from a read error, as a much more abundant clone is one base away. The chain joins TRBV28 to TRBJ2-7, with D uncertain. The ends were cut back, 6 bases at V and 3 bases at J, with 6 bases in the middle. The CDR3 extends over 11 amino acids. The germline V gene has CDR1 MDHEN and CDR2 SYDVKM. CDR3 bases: TGTGCCAGCAGAGGCGGCTACGAGCAGTACTTC. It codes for CASRGGYEQYF.